A single sample is the source of the 23 T cell receptor beta chains below, sequenced in a study of Tregs in tolerant kidney transplant recipients. The protocol was immunoSEQ multiplex PCR, while the TCRdb copy is restricted to in-frame clones and leaves out a portion. The table shows about 240,000 clones, with about four fifths occurring only once. Material for sequencing was CD4+ T cells from blood. These receptor sequences come from a human donor in good health.

The chain links TRBV11-2 to TRBJ2-3; D not resolved. Trimming took 1 base from V and 0 from J, leaving 8 bases between them. CDR1 and CDR2 from the germline V gene are SGHAT and FQNNGV. This CDR3 contains 15 residues. DNA for the CDR3: TGTGCCAGCAGCTTAGCCACTACAAGCACAGATACGCAGTATTTT. It translates to CASSLATTSTDTQYF.

The J gene is TRBJ2-7, the V gene TRBV5-4; 8 bases line up with TRBD2. CDR3 length: 15 amino acids. Germline lookup yields CDR1 SGHNT and CDR2 YYREEE (reference sequence). The V and J ends lost 0 bases and 6 bases, in that order; junction bases with no gene match: 8. CDR3 nucleotides: TGTGCCAGCAGCTTGGGAGCGGGAGTAGCCTTCGAGCAGTACTTC. This translates into CASSLGAGVAFEQYF.

The chain couples TRBV5-1 to TRBJ2-2, with 10 bases fitting TRBD2. V lost 6 bases to trimming and J lost 6 bases; unmatched junction nucleotides: 5. CDR3 size: 14 residues. Germline lookup yields CDR1 SGHRS and CDR2 YFSETQ. CDR3 bases: TGCGCCAGCACAGCGGGAGGGCCGGCCGGGGAGCTGTTTTTT. Its protein product is CASTAGGPAGELFF.

The chain employs TRBV2 and TRBJ1-1; D ambiguous. The V and J ends lost 8 bases and 0 bases respectively, with 13 bases between them. The CDR3 loop spans 14 amino acids. Germline V gives CDR1 SNHLY, CDR2 FYNNEI. The CDR3 coding sequence is TGTGCCAGCGTCCTACGGGCCATGAACACTGAAGCTTTCTTT. Its protein is CASVLRAMNTEAFF.

V is TRBV6-1 and J is TRBJ1-5; D is undetermined. V lost 2 bases, J lost 1 base, and 9 bases lay in between. The CDR3 runs 15 residues. Germline V gene data show CDR1 as MNHNS and CDR2 as SASEGT. The CDR3 DNA reads as TGTGCCAGCAGTGAACACCCACAGAGCAATCAGCCCCAGCATTTT. It codes for CASSEHPQSNQPQHF.

Concerning this clone: The identical CDR3 is also encoded by other nucleotide sequences in the sample. The chain is built from TRBV10-3 and TRBJ2-7, with unresolved D. Trimming stripped 3 bases from V and 3 bases from J, with 6 bases between. Germline V gives CDR1 ENHRY, CDR2 SYGVKD. CDR3 length: 12 amino acids. CDR3 in amino acids: CAISEGLYEQYF. The CDR3 DNA sequence: TGTGCCATCAGTGAAGGCCTCTACGAGCAGTACTTC.

The chain employs TRBV5-1 and TRBJ2-7; 12 bases agree with TRBD2. Germline V gene lookup returns CDR1 SGHRS and CDR2 YFSETQ. The CDR3 sequence is 14 residues long. J gave up 3 bases and V 5 bases, and 3 bases lay outside the gene matches. Here the CDR3 reads CASSVTSGSYEQYF. As DNA, the CDR3 is TGCGCCAGCAGTGTGACTAGCGGGAGCTACGAGCAGTACTTC.

The chain is built from TRBV4-1 and TRBJ1-2; 8 bases match TRBD1. Germline V lookup: CDR1 MGHRA, CDR2 YSYEKL. The CDR3 loop spans 13 amino acids. The trim removed 6 bases at V and 4 bases at J, leaving 4 bases unmatched. CDR3 loop: CASRTGTGYGYTF. DNA of the CDR3: TGCGCCAGCAGAACCGGGACAGGCTATGGCTACACCTTC.

This clone was detected only a few times. The CDR3: CASSPTGGLRNTIYF. The CDR3 DNA reads as TGTGCCAGCAGTCCAACAGGGGGCCTAAGAAACACCATATATTTT. The rearrangement joins TRBV27 to TRBJ1-3, with 9 bases fitting TRBD1. This CDR3 has 15 amino acids. The trim removed 5 bases at V and 5 bases at J, leaving 7 bases unmatched. In germline, CDR1 is MNHEY, CDR2 SMNVEV (reference sequence).

J is TRBJ2-7 and V is TRBV5-1; TRBD2 matches 7 bases. CDR3 length: 13 residues. Germline V lookup: CDR1 SGHRS, CDR2 YFSETQ. The J segment lost 7 bases and the V segment lost 0 bases, leaving 4 bases of the junction unmatched. The CDR3 protein is CASSLAGRSEQYF. In DNA, the CDR3 is TGCGCCAGCAGCTTGGCCGGGAGGTCTGAGCAGTACTTC.

The chain joins TRBV7-9 to TRBJ1-2, with TRBD1 matching 7 bases. This CDR3 has 14 amino acids. Germline loops: CDR1 SEHNR, CDR2 FQNEAQ (reference sequence). Trimming removed 3 bases from V and 3 bases from J; junction bases left unmatched: 4. The CDR3 here is CASSLSQGYYGYTF. CDR3 in DNA: TGTGCCAGCAGCTTGTCACAGGGGTACTATGGCTACACCTTC.

The chain carries TRBV19 and TRBJ1-1; D is possibly TRBD1 (5 bases). This CDR3 contains 13 residues. V lost 3 bases, J lost 4 bases, and 9 bases lay in between. Germline V gene lookup returns CDR1 LNHDA and CDR2 SQIVND (reference sequence). The CDR3 sequence: CASSIAGSTEAFF. For the CDR3, the DNA is TGTGCCAGTAGTATTGCAGGGTCCACTGAAGCTTTCTTT.

The V and J genes are TRBV10-2 and TRBJ2-7, with 11 nucleotides matching TRBD2. This CDR3 is 17 amino acids long. Germline-derived CDR1 and CDR2 are WSHSY and SAAADI. The V gene end was trimmed by 7 bases and the J gene end by 0 bases; junction bases not matched to a gene: 11. The CDR3 DNA reads TGCGCCAGCAACCGGAGATCTCTAGCGGGGGGCTCCTACGAGCAGTACTTC. It codes for CASNRRSLAGGSYEQYF.

This clone was found a few times. The chain carries TRBV4-1 and TRBJ2-3; no definite D call. Germline V CDR1 and CDR2: MGHRA, YSYEKL. Deletions cut 5 bases from V and 3 bases from J, with 9 bases between. This CDR3 comprises 13 residues. The CDR3 sequence: CASSSPKTDTQYF. CDR3 coding DNA: TGCGCCAGCAGCTCGCCTAAAACAGATACGCAGTATTTT.

The gene calls are TRBV9 and TRBJ2-3, with D possibly called TRBD1 or TRBD2 (5 bases each). The CDR3 length is 13 residues. Germline V CDR1 and CDR2: SGDLS, YYNGEE. V dropped 1 base and J dropped 5 bases, with 8 bases sitting between them. Here the CDR3 DNA reads TGTGCCAGCAGCGTACAGGGAGTAGATACGCAGTATTTT. Amino acids: CASSVQGVDTQYF.

V and J are TRBV11-1 and TRBJ1-1; D gene uncertain. The CDR3 has 12 residues. Germline CDR1 and CDR2: SGHAT and FQDESV (reference sequence). Trimming took 1 base from V and 5 from J, leaving 5 bases between them. This chain's CDR3 is CASSLDTTEAFF. The CDR3 DNA reads TGTGCCAGCAGCTTAGACACTACTGAAGCTTTCTTT.

This clone showed up just once. This rearrangement joins TRBV18 to TRBJ1-2; D is possibly TRBD1 (5 bases). The V gene's germline CDR1 is KGHSH and CDR2 LQKENI. V was pared by 2 bases and J by 0 bases, with 10 bases between. The CDR3 is made up of 15 amino acids. CDR3 amino acids: CASSPRQTPNYGYTF. The CDR3, as DNA: TGTGCCAGCTCACCAAGACAGACCCCTAACTATGGCTACACCTTC.

V gene TRBV7-9 combines with J gene TRBJ1-1; unclear D gene. Germline CDR1 is SEHNR and CDR2 is FQNEAQ (reference sequence). This CDR3 contains 16 residues. Trimming left V 1 base short and J 2 bases short, with 14 bases between. The CDR3: CASSLGLGKANTEAFF. CDR3 sequence (DNA): TGTGCCAGCAGCTTAGGGTTAGGAAAAGCCAACACTGAAGCTTTCTTT.

The J gene is TRBJ2-5, the V gene TRBV7-9; tentative D call: TRBD2 (6 bases). The CDR3 length is 13 residues. Germline CDR1 and CDR2: SEHNR and FQNEAQ (reference sequence). The V end lost 5 bases, the J end lost 5 bases, and 12 bases lay between the germline ends. This CDR3 reads CASSPSRGETQYF. CDR3 DNA: TGTGCCAGCAGCCCGTCACGGGGGGAGACCCAGTACTTC.

Worth noting for this clone: A junction end diverges from the germline sequence, so it may reflect a read error. This chain joins TRBV9 and TRBJ2-3; D gene uncertain. Germline V gene sequence: CDR1 SGDLS, CDR2 YYNGEE. The CDR3 has 13 residues. The CDR3 loop reads CANSVASTDTQYF. As DNA, the CDR3 is TGTGCCAACAGCGTAGCTTCCACAGATACGCAGTATTTT.

The chain carries TRBV11-2 and TRBJ2-5; TRBD2 agrees at 8 bases. Germline assignment: CDR1 SGHAT and CDR2 FQNNGV. V lost 1 base to trimming and J lost 2 bases; unmatched junction nucleotides: 9. The CDR3 has 17 amino acids. For the CDR3, the DNA is TGTGCCAGCAGCTTAGGGCGGCTAGCGGGTAGGCAAGAGACCCAGTACTTC. This codes for CASSLGRLAGRQETQYF.

This rearrangement joins TRBV2 to TRBJ2-7; the match to TRBD1 covers 7 bases. The CDR3 sequence is 12 residues long. Germline V lookup: CDR1 SNHLY, CDR2 FYNNEI. Germline trimming cut 6 bases from V and 4 bases from J; bases unmatched to any gene: 3. The CDR3 coding sequence is TGTGCCAGCAGCAAGACAGGGTACGAGCAGTACTTC. As protein: CASSKTGYEQYF.

The J gene is TRBJ2-2, the V gene TRBV10-1, with 12 nucleotides matching TRBD2. Per germline, CDR1 WNHNN and CDR2 SYGVQD (reference sequence). Losses at the gene ends were 2 bases for V and 5 bases for J; bases not matched to a gene: 0. The CDR3 is 15 residues long. CDR3: CASSETSGRTGELFF. For the CDR3, the DNA is TGCGCCAGCAGTGAGACTAGCGGGAGGACCGGGGAGCTGTTTTTT.